This entry lists 7 T cell receptor beta chains sequenced from one sample in a study of glioma-infiltrating T cells after dendritic cell vaccination. TCRdb's table, derived via immunoSEQ multiplex PCR, lists solely in-frame clones and lacks some. The sample lists 85,000 to 100,000 clones, over 80% seen once, with about 5.7% in the top ten. The time point here: after dendritic cell vaccination, including at tumor progression/relapse. The sequencing used blood, collected after dendritic cell vaccination. These receptors all come from a human donor with glioblastoma.

The chain joins TRBV7-3 to TRBJ2-1; D is unclear. This CDR3 has 13 residues. The V end lost 1 base, the J end lost 9 bases, and 10 bases lay between the germline ends. Germline CDR1 SGHTA, CDR2 FQGTGA. The CDR3 protein is CASSLRLRSEQFF. CDR3 nucleotide sequence: TGTGCCAGCAGCTTAAGGTTACGCAGTGAGCAGTTCTTC.

V is TRBV9 and J is TRBJ1-1, with D possibly matching TRBD1 (6 bases). The CDR3 has 14 amino acids. V was shortened by 3 bases and J by 4 bases, with 13 bases between the two germline ends. From germline, CDR1 is SGDLS and CDR2 YYNGEE. The CDR3 here is CASSDRDWGTEAFF. Written as DNA, the CDR3 is TGTGCCAGCAGCGACAGGGATTGGGGCACTGAAGCTTTCTTT.

As concerns this clone: Mismatch with germline at one junction end may stem from a read error. The rearrangement uses TRBV7-2 and TRBJ1-1; D call uncertain. There are 14 residues in the CDR3. The V gene's germline CDR1 is SGHTA and CDR2 FQGNSA. The CDR3 DNA reads TGTGCCAGCAGCTTAGCTCGGGAGAACGCTGAAGCTTTCTTT. Its translation: CASSLARENAEAFF.

V is TRBV6-4 and J is TRBJ1-5; D is undetermined. Trimming stripped 4 bases from V and 6 bases from J, with 13 bases between. The CDR3 is 14 amino acids. From germline, CDR1 is MRHNA and CDR2 SNTAGT. This chain's CDR3 is CASSVEEGGQPQHF. The CDR3 DNA follows: TGTGCCAGCAGTGTTGAGGAGGGAGGTCAGCCCCAGCATTTT.

The rearrangement uses TRBV4-2 and TRBJ1-1, with D maybe TRBD1 (6 bases). CDR3 length: 15 amino acids. The germline V and J ends were trimmed by 2 bases and 1 base, with 11 bases remaining between them. The germline V gene encodes CDR1 LGHNA and CDR2 YNFKEQ. CDR3 bases: TGTGCCAGCAGCCAAAGGGACACAGGGAACACTGAAGCTTTCTTT. This translates into CASSQRDTGNTEAFF.

The rearrangement uses TRBV5-6 and TRBJ1-5, with 8 bases identical to TRBD1. V shed 4 bases and J 6 bases; nucleotides not matched to a gene: 6. The CDR3 contains 14 residues. Germline CDR1 is SGHDT and CDR2 is YYEEEE. The CDR3 loop reads CASSVKTGAQPQHF. The CDR3 bases are TGTGCCAGCAGCGTGAAGACAGGGGCTCAGCCCCAGCATTTT.

The J gene is TRBJ2-2, the V gene TRBV6-1; D is uncertain. The CDR3 runs to 13 residues. Trimming stripped 5 bases from V and 3 bases from J, with 7 bases between. CDR1 is MNHNS, CDR2 SASEGT, per germline. The CDR3 is CASSSEYTGELFF. DNA of the CDR3: TGTGCCAGCAGTTCAGAATACACCGGGGAGCTGTTTTTT.